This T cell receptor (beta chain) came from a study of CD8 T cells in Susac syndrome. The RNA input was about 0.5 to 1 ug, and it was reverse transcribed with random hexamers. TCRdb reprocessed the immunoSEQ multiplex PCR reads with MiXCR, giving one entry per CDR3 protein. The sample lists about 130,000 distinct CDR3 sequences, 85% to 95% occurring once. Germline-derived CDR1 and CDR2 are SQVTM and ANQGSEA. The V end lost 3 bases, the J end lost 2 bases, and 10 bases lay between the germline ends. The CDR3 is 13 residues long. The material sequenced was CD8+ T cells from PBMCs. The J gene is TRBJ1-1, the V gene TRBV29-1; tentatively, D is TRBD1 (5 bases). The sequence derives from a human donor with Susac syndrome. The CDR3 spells CSVESGRNTEAFF. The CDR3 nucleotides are TGCAGCGTTGAGTCAGGGAGAAACACTGAAGCTTTCTTT.